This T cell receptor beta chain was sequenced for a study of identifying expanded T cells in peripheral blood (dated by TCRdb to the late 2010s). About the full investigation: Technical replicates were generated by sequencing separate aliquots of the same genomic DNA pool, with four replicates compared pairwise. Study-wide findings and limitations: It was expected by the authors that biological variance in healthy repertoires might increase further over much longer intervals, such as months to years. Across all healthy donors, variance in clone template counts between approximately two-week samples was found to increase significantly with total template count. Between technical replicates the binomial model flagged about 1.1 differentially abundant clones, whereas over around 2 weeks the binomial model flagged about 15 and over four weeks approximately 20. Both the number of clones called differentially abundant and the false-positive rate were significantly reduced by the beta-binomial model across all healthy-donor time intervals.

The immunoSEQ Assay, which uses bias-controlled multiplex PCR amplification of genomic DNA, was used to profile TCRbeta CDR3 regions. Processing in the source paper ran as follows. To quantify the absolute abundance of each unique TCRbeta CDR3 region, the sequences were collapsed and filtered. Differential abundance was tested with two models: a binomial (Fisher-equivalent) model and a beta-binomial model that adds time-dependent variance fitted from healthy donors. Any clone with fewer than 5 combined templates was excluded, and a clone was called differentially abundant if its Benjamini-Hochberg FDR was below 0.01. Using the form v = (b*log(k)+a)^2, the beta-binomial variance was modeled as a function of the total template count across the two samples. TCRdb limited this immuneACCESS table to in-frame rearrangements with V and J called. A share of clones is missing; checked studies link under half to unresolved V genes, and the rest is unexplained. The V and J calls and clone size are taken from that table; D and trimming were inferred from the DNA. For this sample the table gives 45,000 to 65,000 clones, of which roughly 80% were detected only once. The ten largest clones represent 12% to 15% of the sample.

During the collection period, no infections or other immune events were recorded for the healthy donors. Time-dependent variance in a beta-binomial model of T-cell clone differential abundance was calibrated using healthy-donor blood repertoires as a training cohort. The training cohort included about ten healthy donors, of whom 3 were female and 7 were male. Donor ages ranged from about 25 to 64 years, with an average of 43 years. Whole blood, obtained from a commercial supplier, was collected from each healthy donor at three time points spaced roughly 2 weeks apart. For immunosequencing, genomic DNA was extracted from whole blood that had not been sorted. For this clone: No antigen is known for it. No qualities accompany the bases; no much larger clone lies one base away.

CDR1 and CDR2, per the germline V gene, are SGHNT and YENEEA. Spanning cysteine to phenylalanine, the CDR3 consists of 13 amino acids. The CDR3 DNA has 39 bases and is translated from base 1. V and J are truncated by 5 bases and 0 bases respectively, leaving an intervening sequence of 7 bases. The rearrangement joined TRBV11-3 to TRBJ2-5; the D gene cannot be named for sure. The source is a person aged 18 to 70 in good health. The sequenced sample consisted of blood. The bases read TGTGCCAGCAGCGGTGCCAACCAAGAGACCCAGTACTTC. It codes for CASSGANQETQYF. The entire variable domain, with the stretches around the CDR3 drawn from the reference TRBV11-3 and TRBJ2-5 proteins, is EAGVVQSPRYKIIEKKQPVAFWCNPISGHNTLYWYLQNLGQGPELLIRYENEEAVDDSQLPKDRFSAERLKGVDSTLKIQPAELGDSAVYLCASSGANQETQYFGPGTRLLVL.